This entry describes one TCR beta chain. The target antigen is unknown. The entry originates in a study of shared clonotypes between healthy human individuals. The study's findings and limits: Shared across a handful of donors were about 4.8% of the naive CD4 clonotypes.

Germline assignment: CDR1 SQVTM and CDR2 ANQGSEA. The V and J ends lost 1 base and 0 bases, in that order; junction bases with no gene match: 8. The CDR3 consists of 17 residues. CD45RO negativity and positive selection for CCR7 defined naive CD8 cells, a population that excluded terminally differentiated effector memory CD45RA+ cells. Deep-level settings were used for running the assay. Data came from immunoSEQ multiplex PCR; TCRdb stores just in-frame clones and leaves some out. This table holds some 2 million clones, less than 95% found once. V gene TRBV29-1 combines with J gene TRBJ2-1; TRBD1 matches 8 bases. The receptor was derived from a man aged 18-30 years in good health. The sample taken for sequencing was naive CD8+ T cells sorted from blood. This CDR3 reads CSVEGRQGRLSYNEQFF. The CDR3 DNA is TGCAGCGTTGAAGGGAGACAGGGGCGTCTCTCCTACAATGAGCAGTTCTTC.